This TCR beta chain originates from a study of cytomegalovirus exposure and HLA in healthy donors (dated 2017 in TCRdb). As for the study more broadly: In an earlier analysis of 587 of the donors, under 300 Gb of sequence data and 90 million to 120 million unique TCR beta sequences from 150 million to 200 million T cells were reported. An early release that covered roughly 600 HLA-typed donors contained approximately 290 gigabases of sequencing data and 75 million to 100 million unique TCR sequences. The genetic ancestry cluster associated with self-reported Caucasian donors included 70% to 85% of the approximately 400 genotyped donors. The study was designed to test whether signatures of past pathogen exposure could be identified by cataloging public T cell receptors. The study profiled the T cell repertoires of hundreds of subjects by immunosequencing and related them to cytomegalovirus serostatus. In addition to the first cohort of roughly 700 subjects, a separate validation cohort of 130 or so different subjects was used. To predict cytomegalovirus infection status, the study brought together high-throughput TCR immunosequencing, statistical association of individual TCRs with disease status, and machine learning. A later analysis re-examined previously published TCR beta repertoires from about 700 donors and added high-resolution HLA genotyping to investigate patterns of TCR occurrence. In the later analysis, no new phenotypic data were used to find candidate immune exposures; instead, reliance was placed on TCR beta sequences and their occurrence across donors. An earlier analysis of several hundred of the donors applied high-throughput TCR beta sequencing to assess whether each TCR beta V gene segment acted as functional or pseudogenic. Donor age, sex, ethnicity and CMV serostatus were compiled together with the repertoire data. In a later genetic analysis, genome-wide SNP genotypes for about three fifths of the 666 donors were used, and that subset was treated as a discovery cohort. Every discovery cohort repertoire had been produced on one sequencing platform. Both class I and class II loci were covered by HLA typing, at four-digit resolution. The number of donors typed differed by locus, with roughly 620-630 for A, B, C, DRB1 and DQB1, about 500 for DQA1, 606 for DPA1, and around 430 for DPB1. Roughly 5 DR-DQ haplotypes were treated as single units for association and clustering because of strong linkage in the cohort. On average, roughly 240,000 unique TCR beta nucleotide sequences were sequenced per donor among some 420 genotyped donors of the cohort, with 15% to 20% of those sequences being non-productive. Study-wide conclusions, independent of this receptor: A later analysis found that HLA-associated TCR beta chains were more clonally expanded and had lower generation probabilities than equally common non-associated chains. HLA typing was unavailable for some donors at each locus, so association tests used only the typed subset. In a later genetic analysis, fewer N-insertions in productive TCRs were reported among donors in an Asian-associated ancestry cluster than the approximately 670-donor mean. An association between a missense DCLRE1C variant and V-gene and J-gene trimming of TCR beta chains was found in a later genetic analysis and replicated in an independent cohort. The authors suggested that the approach could potentially be generalized to other disease states and immunological phenotypes. According to a later analysis, parvovirus B19, influenza, CMV and Epstein-Barr virus appeared linked to several top co-occurrence clusters. For the cohort, immune exposure information was limited to CMV serostatus. Correlated functional status among segregating V segments might be attributable to linkage disequilibrium, but an unknown experimental factor could not be ruled out. At a false discovery rate of 0.05, a later analysis linked around 17,000 TCR beta sequences to specific HLA alleles. Over 15 rarely observed V segments, including chromosome 9 orphons, were excluded from the earlier analysis of approximately 500 of the donors because counts were too low. Most TCR sequences were observed very rarely across donors, whereas some public TCRs were present in many individuals. The classifier was reported to diagnose cytomegalovirus status with high specificity and sensitivity in both the original and validation cohorts. In an earlier analysis of some 550 of the donors, most TCR beta V segments were observed in productive rearrangements about 90% or about 30% of the time, broadly matching IMGT annotations. The study gave a list of under 200 TCR beta chains associated with cytomegalovirus. A cluster of highly shared sequence variants was judged likely to represent a technical artifact of the sequencing pipeline. This cohort had only TCR beta chains sequenced, and the lack of alpha or paired-chain data limited which features could be detected. In vitro tests confirmed that a few of the cytomegalovirus-associated TCR beta chains recognize cytomegalovirus antigens. A later analysis found that most CMV-associated TCR beta chains appeared HLA-restricted, with HLA associations seemingly driven largely by CMV exposure. Some IMGT-functional V segments, including TRBV6-2 and TRBV6-3, could not be told apart with the 87-base-pair reads, so those segments were excluded. Assigning TCR associations to individual alleles was difficult when HLA alleles, especially DR and DQ, strongly co-occurred. A further reported finding was that TCR beta sequences accurately predicted the HLA-A and HLA-B alleles for most subjects in the first cohort. A later analysis found that TCR association rates varied across HLA loci, with DRB1 alleles showing the most associated TCRs and HLA-C alleles the fewest. Roughly uniform sequencing depth across donors was assumed in presence/absence analyses, although this assumption may not hold.

The cohort comprised fewer than 750 healthy bone marrow donors. Cohort members were all nominally healthy when sampled, although unrecorded immune exposures were likely present. The donor tested CMV seropositive and was one of the 289 seropositive cohort members. A peripheral blood sample was collected from each donor, and TCR beta sequencing was performed on peripheral blood mononuclear cells. Genomic DNA was extracted from the blood cell samples with the Qiagen DNeasy Blood Extraction Kit. To note about this clone: What this receptor recognizes is not known. Base qualities were left out, and no much larger clone turns up one base away.

Library prep was done by the immunoSEQ multiplex PCR assay. The multiplex PCR relied on a mix of 60 forward primers for TCR Vbeta segments and 13 reverse primers for TCR Jbeta segments. The CDR3 region of rearranged TCR beta genes was amplified from genomic DNA by a multiplex PCR assay. Amplified TCR beta libraries were sequenced as 87-base-pair reads on the Illumina HiSeq System. On the study's bioinformatics: A later analysis counted approximately 74 million unique TCR beta chains across the roughly 700 repertoires, and around 9.9 million of these chains were shared by at least two donors. Raw reads were error-corrected and collapsed into unique sequences with a nearest-neighbor algorithm that merged closely related sequences to remove PCR and sequencing errors. V, D and J gene segments were assigned by aligning CDR3 sequences to IMGT reference sequences. For a sequence to be retained, at least a six-nucleotide match to both a V gene segment and a J gene segment was required. A rearrangement counted as productive if the CDR3 had no stop codons and remained in frame with V and J, and every other rearrangement counted as non-productive. CDR3 was defined according to IMGT convention as the region running from the second conserved V-encoded cysteine to the conserved J-encoded phenylalanine. The earlier analysis of some 580 of the donors excluded any sequence lacking an unambiguous match to a single V gene segment. An earlier analysis of almost 600 of the donors classified V segments as functional when productive rearrangements were above 56.7% and as segregating when the standard deviation between donors was above 5%. A statistical classification framework was built for diagnosing cytomegalovirus status from the catalog of TCR beta chain sequences. In a later analysis, V and J genes were assigned by comparing TCR nucleotide sequences against IMGT/GENE-DB human TR gene sequences. In a later analysis, CDR3 sequences and most-parsimonious VDJ recombination scenarios were assigned using the TCRdist pipeline. In a later analysis, every TCR beta chain was defined by the combination of its CDR3 amino acid sequence and its V-gene family, and reads without a unique V-gene family were dropped. As a way to deal with suspected cross-contamination and a sequencing artifact, a later analysis dropped 450 to 600 nucleotide sequences that were highly shared and had low generation probability. For each public chain, a later analysis derived a clonal expansion index from normalized ranks of inferred template counts within each repertoire. In a later analysis, generation probabilities were computed with a VDJ recombination model fitted to out-of-frame rearrangements, and the resulting probabilities were checked against IGoR. In a later analysis, TCR-TCR, TCR-HLA and TCR-CMV co-occurrence was scored with hypergeometric tests, and a repertoire-size bias correction was applied to TCR pairs. False discovery rates were estimated in a later analysis by permuting HLA or CMV assignments 20 times. In a later analysis, co-occurring TCRs were grouped using DBSCAN, and TCRdist sequence similarity was added for clustering within HLA-allele-positive subsets. Co-occurrence clustering excluded repertoires with fewer than 30,000 or more than 120,000 public chains, plus five with anomalous nucleotide sharing. In its TCRdb copy, this immuneACCESS table keeps in-frame sequences only and misses some clones. Where compared with another copy, unresolved V genes explain less than half of these, and the others have no known cause. Clone size and the V and J calls come from that table; the DNA yielded D and trimming. Here the sample has some 180,000 clones; over 65% occur a single time. The ten largest clonotypes hold about 4% of the sample.

V sheds 5 bases and J sheds 0 bases, leaving 20 bases between their ends. The CDR3 goes from the cysteine to the phenylalanine over 18 residues. Here the CDR3 DNA is all that survives: 54 bases in frame from base 1. The germline V gene (reference sequence) sets CDR1 to MNHEY and CDR2 to SMNVEV. The receptor comes from a woman aged 60 to 75 in good health and CMV-seropositive. The V and J segments used are TRBV27 and TRBJ2-1; the D gene is perhaps TRBD2, on 6 matching bases. The specimen was PBMCs. The nucleotide sequence reads TGTGCCAGCAGTCGCAAACCTCCTAGCGCCAACTCCTACAATGAGCAGTTCTTC. Translation gives CASSRKPPSANSYNEQFF.